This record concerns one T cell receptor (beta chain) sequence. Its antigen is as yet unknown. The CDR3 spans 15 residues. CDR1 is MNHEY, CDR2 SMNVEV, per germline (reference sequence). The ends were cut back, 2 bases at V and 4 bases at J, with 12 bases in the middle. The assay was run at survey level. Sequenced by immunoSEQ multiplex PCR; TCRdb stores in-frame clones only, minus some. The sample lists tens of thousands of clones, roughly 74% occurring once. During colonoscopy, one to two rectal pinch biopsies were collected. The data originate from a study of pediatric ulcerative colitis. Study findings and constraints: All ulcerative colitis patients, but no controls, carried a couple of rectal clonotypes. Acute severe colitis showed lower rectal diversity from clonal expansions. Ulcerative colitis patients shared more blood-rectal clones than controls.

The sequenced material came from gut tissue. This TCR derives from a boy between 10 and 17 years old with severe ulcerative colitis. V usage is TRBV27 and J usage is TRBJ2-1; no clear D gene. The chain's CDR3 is CASSLGWDSYNEQFF. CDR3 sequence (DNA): TGTGCCAGCAGTTTAGGGTGGGATTCGTACAATGAGCAGTTCTTC.